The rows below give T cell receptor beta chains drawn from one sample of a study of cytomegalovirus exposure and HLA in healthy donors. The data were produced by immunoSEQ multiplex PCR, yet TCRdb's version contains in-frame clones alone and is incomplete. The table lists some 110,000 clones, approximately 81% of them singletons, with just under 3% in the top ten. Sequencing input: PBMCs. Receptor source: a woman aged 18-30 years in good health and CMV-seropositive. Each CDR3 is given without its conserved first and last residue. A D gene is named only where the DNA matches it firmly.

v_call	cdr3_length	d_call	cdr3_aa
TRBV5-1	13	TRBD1	ASSPGTAGDYGYT
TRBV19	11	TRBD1	ASSPRGSTEAF
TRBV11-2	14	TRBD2	ASSLGTTVAKNIQY
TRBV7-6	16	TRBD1	ASSSGLRQGKVGSPLH
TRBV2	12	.	ASSDVGDFDTQY
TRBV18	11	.	ASSGGGTEKLF
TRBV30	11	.	AWSWGRSDEQF
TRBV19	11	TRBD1	ATRDRANQPQH
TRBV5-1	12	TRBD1	ASSLWTGKETQY
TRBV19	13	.	ASSRPREVREKLF
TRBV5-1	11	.	ASSLEPGSPLH
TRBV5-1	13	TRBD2	ASSSAGGSADTQY
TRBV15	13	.	ATSRVRGGGYEQY
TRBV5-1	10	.	ASSVKGYGYT
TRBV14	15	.	DSSQDLFTVASGELF
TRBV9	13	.	ASSGQVSSGNTIY
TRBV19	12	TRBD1	ASSIGDRGTEAF
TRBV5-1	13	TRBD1	ASSPGQGVNYGYT
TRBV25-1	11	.	ASEKYGGNEQF
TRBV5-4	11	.	ASSLERSYEQY
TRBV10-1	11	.	ASQRGAGGIQY
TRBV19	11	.	ASSMAVGGTQY
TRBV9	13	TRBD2	ASSEDLAEGETQY